Listed below are T cell receptor beta chains from one sample, sequenced in a study of blood T cell repertoires in COVID-19. Profiling relied on immunoSEQ multiplex PCR, and the TCRdb table lists in-frame clones only, not all of them. The sample consists of 55,000 to 65,000 clones, roughly 87% of them appearing once. The sequenced material came from peripheral blood. The receptors were gathered from a woman aged 55-70 years with COVID-19, enrolled during active disease. The conserved cysteine and the conserved F or W are not part of the CDR3 here.

TRBV27 ASSLSTSGGSDTQY
TRBV18 ASSPGQGGNQPQH
TRBV5-6 ASSLRTGGGNSPLH
TRBV10-1 ASSGTEETQY
TRBV4-1 ASSQETGNQPQH
TRBV11-3 ASSLTRYGYT
TRBV6-2/TRBV6-3 ASSYRRLAGVIYEQY
TRBV5-4 ASSRRRDFQETQY
TRBV7-8 ASSSWTSGTNNEQF
TRBV3-1/TRBV3-2 ASSQGTGGLSNTEAF
TRBV27 ASSLGDSNTDTQY
TRBV3-1/TRBV3-2 ASSQLTATNYGYT
TRBV27 ASSLGRENYGYT
TRBV7-9 ASSLSGIGNEQF
TRBV28 ASSLPGTGSFTEAF
TRBV14 ASSQGSTGELF
TRBV3-1/TRBV3-2 ASSQDSGGVPLNTEAF
TRBV2 ASSEVTGASGYT
TRBV27 ASSLSWTANTEAF
TRBV7-9 ASSVRTEDYEQY
TRBV7-2 ASSSETSGPRYIQY
TRBV5-1 ASSESGVNTEAF
TRBV4-1 ASSPDTGTGGVIGYT
TRBV25-1 ASGGNLNLNTGELF
TRBV5-6 ASSLGLTAMKQF
TRBV6-5 ASSYSGLAGSDTQY
TRBV2 ASSEQGASNTEAF
TRBV7-9 ASSSLGVSHGYT
TRBV2 ASSEYLGGDYGYT
TRBV12-3/TRBV12-4 ASSFTGDYGYT
TRBV7-9 ASSLAGTYNEQF
TRBV11-3 ASSPGHLDEQF